The T cell receptor beta chain under discussion was sequenced for a study of T cell responses to AZD1222 COVID-19 vaccine (dated by TCRdb to 2020 to 2023). Study-level background: TCR sequencing covered 230 or so trial participants: 200 to 220 given two doses of AZD1222 and 26 given two doses of MenACWY control vaccine. Trial participants were enrolled by age into 18-55, 56-69 and 70-plus year subgroups, with roughly 150, 30 and 60 TCR-sequenced participants respectively. Paper-wide results and their limitations: A significant rise in spike-specific TCR breadth and depth was observed after two AZD1222 doses relative to day 0 and relative to MenACWY recipients. Because no samples from the day 14 peak response were available, repertoires could be characterized only after the peak T cell response. Reportedly, almost half of the unique spike-specific TCRs recognized epitopes lying outside the regions that are mutated in the B.1.351 and B.1.1.7 variants. The vaccine-associated CD4 TCRs covered the entire spike protein, and the dominant responses fell in regions 160-218 and 743-854. In the small 56-69-year group, the increase in depth fell short of significance, most likely because of low power. Conclusions about previously exposed vaccinees are limited, since just six AZD1222 recipients were seropositive for SARS-CoV-2 at baseline. Participants were mostly white British and included more females than males, and it was suggested by the authors that clonal diversity may have been underestimated.

With respect to this clone: Its antigen target is currently unknown.

V sheds 5 bases and J sheds 4 bases, leaving 12 bases between their ends. Reading the germline V gene gives CDR1 SGDLS and CDR2 YYNGEE. There are 13 amino acids in the CDR3, from cysteine to phenylalanine inclusive. Left in the record is the CDR3 DNA by itself, 39 bases read in frame from the first base. The CDR3 regions of human TCRbeta chains were analyzed by immunosequencing. Per the original workflow: TCRs in the repertoires were compared against a reference library of SARS-CoV-2-specific TCRs that had been generated with the MIRA antigen-specificity platform. Breadth was defined as the fraction of unique TCRs that were SARS-CoV-2-associated, and depth was defined as the fraction of total T cells that were SARS-CoV-2-associated. Using the MIRA data, each spike-specific TCR was mapped to the spike region that the TCR reacts to and placed in a CD4 or CD8 class. Log10-transformed breadth and depth values were compared by one-way ANOVA with Sidak's multiple comparisons tests. TCRdb took this table from immuneACCESS and kept in-frame rearrangements with V and J called. Such tables lack part of the clones; where checked against another copy, unresolved V genes explain under half of the gap, and the rest is unexplained. For V, J and clone size, that table is used; D and trimming come from the DNA. This sample's table lists around 140,000 clones. The top ten clonotypes cover about 2% of the sample.

Taken with the paper, the label for time point translates to: baseline before first vaccination. Vaccinee samples came from UK trials COV001 and COV002, including a single-blind randomized controlled phase 2/3 trial of AZD1222 (ChAdOx1 nCoV-19) in healthy adults. For TCRbeta chain sequencing, PBMC samples from trial participants were taken at day 0 and at day 28 after the second dose. Sequenced sample: peripheral blood. Recombination joined TRBV9 with TRBJ1-2; the D region possibly corresponds to TRBD1 (6 bases align). The sequence came from an adult in good health. The CDR3 is CASRNRDSYGYTF. The sequenced DNA is TGTGCCAGCAGGAACAGGGACTCCTATGGCTACACCTTC. The entire variable domain, with the stretches around the CDR3 drawn from the reference TRBV9 and TRBJ1-2 proteins, is DSGVTQTPKHLITATGQRVTLRCSPRSGDLSVYWYQQSLDQGLQFLIQYYNGEERAKGNILERFSAQQFPDLHSELNLSSLELGDSALYFCASRNRDSYGYTFGSGTRLTVV.